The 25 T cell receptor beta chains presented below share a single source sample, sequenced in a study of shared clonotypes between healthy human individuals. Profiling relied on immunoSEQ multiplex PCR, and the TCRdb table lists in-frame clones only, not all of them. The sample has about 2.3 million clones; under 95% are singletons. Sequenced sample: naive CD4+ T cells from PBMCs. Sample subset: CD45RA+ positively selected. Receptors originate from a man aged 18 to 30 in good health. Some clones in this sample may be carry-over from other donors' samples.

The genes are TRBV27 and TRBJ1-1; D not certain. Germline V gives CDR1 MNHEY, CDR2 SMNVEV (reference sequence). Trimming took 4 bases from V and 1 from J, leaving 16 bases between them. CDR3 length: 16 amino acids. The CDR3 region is CASSSRNGERNTEAFF. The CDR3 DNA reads TGTGCCAGCAGTTCTCGGAACGGGGAACGGAACACTGAAGCTTTCTTT.

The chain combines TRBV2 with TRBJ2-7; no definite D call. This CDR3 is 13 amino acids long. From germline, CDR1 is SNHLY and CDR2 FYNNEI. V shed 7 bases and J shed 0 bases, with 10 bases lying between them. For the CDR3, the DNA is TGTGCCAGCAAGACGTTGAGCTCCTACGAGCAGTACTTC. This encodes CASKTLSSYEQYF.

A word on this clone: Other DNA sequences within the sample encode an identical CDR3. The CDR3, as DNA: TGCAGTGCTAGACGGGGGTACGAGCAGTACTTC. Protein: CSARRGYEQYF. This chain connects TRBV20-1 to TRBJ2-7, with a tentative D call TRBD2 (6 bases). The V end was cut by 2 bases, the J end by 4 bases, with 6 bases between. The CDR3 consists of 11 residues. The V gene's germline CDR1 is DFQATT and CDR2 SNEGSKA (reference sequence).

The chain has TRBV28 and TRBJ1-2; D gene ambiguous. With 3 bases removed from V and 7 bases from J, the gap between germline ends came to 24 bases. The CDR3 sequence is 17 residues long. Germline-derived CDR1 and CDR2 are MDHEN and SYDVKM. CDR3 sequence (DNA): TGTGCCAGCAGTTTGGTGACAAGTACTATCGGTCTCGGTGGCTACACCTTC. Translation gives CASSLVTSTIGLGGYTF.

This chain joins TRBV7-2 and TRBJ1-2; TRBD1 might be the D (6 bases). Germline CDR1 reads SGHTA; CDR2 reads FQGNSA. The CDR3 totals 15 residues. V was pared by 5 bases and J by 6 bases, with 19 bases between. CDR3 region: CASSATGSLEHGYTF. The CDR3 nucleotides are TGTGCCAGCAGCGCTACAGGGTCCCTGGAGCATGGCTACACCTTC.

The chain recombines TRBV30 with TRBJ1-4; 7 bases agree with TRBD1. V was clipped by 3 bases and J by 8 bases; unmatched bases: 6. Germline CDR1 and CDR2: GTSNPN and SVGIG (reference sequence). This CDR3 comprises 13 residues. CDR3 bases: TGTGCCTGGAGGACGACAGGGACCGAAAAACTGTTTTTT. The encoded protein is CAWRTTGTEKLFF.

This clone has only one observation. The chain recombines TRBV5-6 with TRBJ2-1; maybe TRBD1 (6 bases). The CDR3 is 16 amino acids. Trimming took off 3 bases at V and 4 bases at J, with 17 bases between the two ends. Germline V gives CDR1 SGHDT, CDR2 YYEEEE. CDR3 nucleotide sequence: TGTGCCAGCAGCTCCCCGGGCAGGGGCGGGTACAATGAGCAGTTCTTC. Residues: CASSSPGRGGYNEQFF.

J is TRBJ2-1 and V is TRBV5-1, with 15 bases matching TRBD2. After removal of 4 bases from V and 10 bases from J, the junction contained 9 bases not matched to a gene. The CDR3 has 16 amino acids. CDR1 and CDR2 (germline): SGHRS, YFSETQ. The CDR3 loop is CASSTGLAGGPGEQFF. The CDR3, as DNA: TGCGCCAGCAGCACCGGACTAGCGGGAGGGCCGGGGGAGCAGTTCTTC.

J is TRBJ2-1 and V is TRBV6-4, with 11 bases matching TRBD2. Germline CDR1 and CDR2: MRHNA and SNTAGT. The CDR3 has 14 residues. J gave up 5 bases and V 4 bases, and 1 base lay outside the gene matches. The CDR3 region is CASSGLAGHNEQFF. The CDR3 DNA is TGTGCCAGCAGTGGACTAGCGGGGCACAATGAGCAGTTCTTC.

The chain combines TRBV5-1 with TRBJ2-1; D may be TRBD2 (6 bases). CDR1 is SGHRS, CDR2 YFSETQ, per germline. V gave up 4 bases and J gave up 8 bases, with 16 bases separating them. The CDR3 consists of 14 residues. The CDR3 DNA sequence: TGCGCCAGCAGCCATTACTTGGGAGGCGATGAGCAGTTCTTC. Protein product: CASSHYLGGDEQFF.

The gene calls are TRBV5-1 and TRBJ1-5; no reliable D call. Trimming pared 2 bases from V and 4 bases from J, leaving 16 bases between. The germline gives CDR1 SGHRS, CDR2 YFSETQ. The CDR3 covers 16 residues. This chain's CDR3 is CASSLGPRVGNQPQHF. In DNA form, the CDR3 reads TGCGCCAGCAGCTTAGGTCCAAGGGTTGGGAATCAGCCCCAGCATTTT.

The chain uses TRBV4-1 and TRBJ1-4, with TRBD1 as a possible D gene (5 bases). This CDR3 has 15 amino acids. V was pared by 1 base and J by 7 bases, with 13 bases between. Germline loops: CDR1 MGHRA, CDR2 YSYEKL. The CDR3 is CASSQAASRAEKLFF. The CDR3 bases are TGCGCCAGCAGCCAAGCCGCCAGCAGGGCTGAAAAACTGTTTTTT.

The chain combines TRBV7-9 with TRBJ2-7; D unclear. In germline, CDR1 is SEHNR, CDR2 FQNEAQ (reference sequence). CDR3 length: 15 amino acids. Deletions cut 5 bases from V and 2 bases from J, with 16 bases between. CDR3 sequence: CASSPGVASTYEQYF. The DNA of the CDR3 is TGTGCCAGCAGCCCTGGAGTAGCATCTACCTACGAGCAGTACTTC.

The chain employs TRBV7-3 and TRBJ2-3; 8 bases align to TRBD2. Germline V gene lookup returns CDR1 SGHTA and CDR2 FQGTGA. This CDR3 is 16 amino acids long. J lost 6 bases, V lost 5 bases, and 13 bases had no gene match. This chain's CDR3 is CASSTGGRGGPDTQYF. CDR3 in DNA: TGTGCCAGCAGCACGGGAGGGAGAGGGGGGCCGGATACGCAGTATTTT.

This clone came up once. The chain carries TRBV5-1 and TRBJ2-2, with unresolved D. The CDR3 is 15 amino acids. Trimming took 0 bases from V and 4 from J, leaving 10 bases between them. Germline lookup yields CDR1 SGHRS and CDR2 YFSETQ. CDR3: CASSLDRPSTGELFF. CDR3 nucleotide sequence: TGCGCCAGCAGCTTGGACAGACCTTCCACCGGGGAGCTGTTTTTT.

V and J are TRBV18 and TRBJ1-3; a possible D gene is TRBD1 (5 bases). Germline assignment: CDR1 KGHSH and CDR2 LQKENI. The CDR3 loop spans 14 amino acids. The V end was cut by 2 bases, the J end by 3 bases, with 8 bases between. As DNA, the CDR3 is TGTGCCAGCTCACCAACAGACAGTGGAAACACCATATATTTT. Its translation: CASSPTDSGNTIYF.

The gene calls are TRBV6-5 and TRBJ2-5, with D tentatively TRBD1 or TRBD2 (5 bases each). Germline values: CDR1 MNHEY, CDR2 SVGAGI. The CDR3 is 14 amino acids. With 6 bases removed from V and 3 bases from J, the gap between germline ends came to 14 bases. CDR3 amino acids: CASRNPGGKETQYF. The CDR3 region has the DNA TGTGCCAGCAGAAACCCTGGGGGTAAAGAGACCCAGTACTTC.

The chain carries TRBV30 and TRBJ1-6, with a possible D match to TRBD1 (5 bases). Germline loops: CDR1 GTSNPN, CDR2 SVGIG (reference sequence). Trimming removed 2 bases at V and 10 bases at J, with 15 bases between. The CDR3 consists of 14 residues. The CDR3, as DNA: TGTGCCTGGAGTACTGGACGGGGGTGGTCACCCCTCCACTTT. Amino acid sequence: CAWSTGRGWSPLHF.

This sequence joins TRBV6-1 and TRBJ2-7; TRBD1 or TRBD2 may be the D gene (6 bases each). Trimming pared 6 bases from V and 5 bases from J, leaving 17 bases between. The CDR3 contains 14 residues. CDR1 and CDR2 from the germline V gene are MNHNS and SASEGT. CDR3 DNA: TGTGCCAGCAGCCCCCGAAGGGGGGCGGACGAGCAGTACTTC. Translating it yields CASSPRRGADEQYF.

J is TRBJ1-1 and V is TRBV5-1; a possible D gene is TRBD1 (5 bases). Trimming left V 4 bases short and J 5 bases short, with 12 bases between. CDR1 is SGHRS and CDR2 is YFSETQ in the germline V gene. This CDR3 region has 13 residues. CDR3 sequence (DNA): TGCGCCAGCAGCCCCTTAGCAGGGACTGAAGCTTTCTTT. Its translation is CASSPLAGTEAFF. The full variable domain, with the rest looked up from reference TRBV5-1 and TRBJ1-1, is KAGVTQTPRYLIKTRGQQVTLSCSPISGHRSVSWYQQTPGQGLQFLFEYFSETQRNKGNFPGRFSGRQFSNSRSEMNVSTLELGDSALYLCASSPLAGTEAFFGQGTRLTVV.

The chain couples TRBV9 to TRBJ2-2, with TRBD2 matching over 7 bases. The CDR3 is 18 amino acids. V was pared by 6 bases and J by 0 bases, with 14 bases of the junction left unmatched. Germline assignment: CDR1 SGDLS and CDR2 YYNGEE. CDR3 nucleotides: TGTGCCAGCACCCACAGAAGGGCGGGAGCCACGAACACCGGGGAGCTGTTTTTT. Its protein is CASTHRRAGATNTGELFF.

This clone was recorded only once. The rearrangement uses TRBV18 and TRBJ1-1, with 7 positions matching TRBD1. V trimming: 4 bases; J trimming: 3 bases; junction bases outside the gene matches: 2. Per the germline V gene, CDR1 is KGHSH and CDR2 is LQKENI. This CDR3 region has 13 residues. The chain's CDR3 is CASSRQGDTEAFF. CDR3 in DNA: TGTGCCAGCTCACGACAGGGAGACACTGAAGCTTTCTTT.

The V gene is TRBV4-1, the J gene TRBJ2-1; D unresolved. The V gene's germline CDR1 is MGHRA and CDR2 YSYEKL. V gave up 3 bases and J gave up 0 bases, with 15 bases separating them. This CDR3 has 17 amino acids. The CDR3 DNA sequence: TGCGCCAGCAGCCATAACTTAGTGACCCGCTCCTACAATGAGCAGTTCTTC. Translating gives CASSHNLVTRSYNEQFF.

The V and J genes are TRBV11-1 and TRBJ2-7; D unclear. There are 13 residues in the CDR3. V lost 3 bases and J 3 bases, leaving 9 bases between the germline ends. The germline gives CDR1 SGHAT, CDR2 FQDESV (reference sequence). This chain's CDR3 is CASSFGPFYEQYF. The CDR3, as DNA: TGTGCCAGCAGCTTCGGCCCTTTCTACGAGCAGTACTTC.

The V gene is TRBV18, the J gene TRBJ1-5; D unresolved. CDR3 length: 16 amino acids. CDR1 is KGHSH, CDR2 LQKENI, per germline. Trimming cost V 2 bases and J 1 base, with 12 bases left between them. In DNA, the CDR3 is TGTGCCAGCTCACCATTTCAGGCCTTGAGCAATCAGCCCCAGCATTTT. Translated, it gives CASSPFQALSNQPQHF.